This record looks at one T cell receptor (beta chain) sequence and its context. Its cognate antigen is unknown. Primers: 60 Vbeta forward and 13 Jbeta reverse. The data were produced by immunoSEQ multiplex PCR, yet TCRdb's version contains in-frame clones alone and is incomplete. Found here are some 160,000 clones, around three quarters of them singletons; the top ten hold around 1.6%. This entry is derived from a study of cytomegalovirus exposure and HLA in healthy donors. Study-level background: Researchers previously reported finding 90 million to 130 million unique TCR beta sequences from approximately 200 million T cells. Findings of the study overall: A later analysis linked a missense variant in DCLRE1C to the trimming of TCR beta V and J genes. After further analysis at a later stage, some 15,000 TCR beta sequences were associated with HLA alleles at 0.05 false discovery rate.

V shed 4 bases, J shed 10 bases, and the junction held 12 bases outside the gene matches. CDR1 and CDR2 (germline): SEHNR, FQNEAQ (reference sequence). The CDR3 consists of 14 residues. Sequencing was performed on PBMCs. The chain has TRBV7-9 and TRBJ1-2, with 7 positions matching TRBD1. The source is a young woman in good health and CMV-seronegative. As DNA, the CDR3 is TGTGCCAGCAGCTCTATCTCCGGGACAGCCTCCTACACCTTC. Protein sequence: CASSSISGTASYTF.